These 12 T cell receptor beta chains were sequenced from one sample in a study of blood T cell repertoires in COVID-19. Sequenced by immunoSEQ multiplex PCR; TCRdb stores in-frame clones only, minus some. Of 100,000 to 150,000 clones in the sample, approximately 82% were seen once. Sequenced: peripheral blood. These receptor sequences come from a woman aged 50 to 60 with acute or convalescent COVID-19.

CDR3 sequence (DNA): TGTGCCAGCAGCTTCTTCACGAGGGCTGAAGCTTTCTTT. Residues: CASSFFTRAEAFF. The chain couples TRBV5-4 to TRBJ1-1; D unresolved. This CDR3 region has 13 residues. V lost 2 bases, J lost 6 bases, and 11 bases lay in between. Germline V gives CDR1 SGHNT, CDR2 YYREEE (reference sequence).

This rearrangement joins TRBV6-5 to TRBJ1-1; D unresolved. CDR3 length: 12 amino acids. V shed 0 bases and J shed 7 bases, with 6 bases lying between them. CDR1 and CDR2 (germline): MNHEY, SVGAGI. The DNA for the CDR3 is TGTGCCAGCAGTTACTCCCCCGGTGAAGCTTTCTTT. It encodes CASSYSPGEAFF.

This rearrangement joins TRBV10-3 to TRBJ2-7, with 7 nucleotides matching TRBD1. Germline CDR1 and CDR2: ENHRY and SYGVKD. Trimming removed 2 bases from V and 1 base from J; junction bases left unmatched: 5. This CDR3 spans 15 amino acids. The CDR3 coding sequence is TGTGCCATCAGTGAGATGGGACAGTATTCCTACGAGCAGTACTTC. Protein product: CAISEMGQYSYEQYF.

The chain employs TRBV10-3 and TRBJ1-6; the match to TRBD1 covers 7 bases. This CDR3 comprises 16 residues. The ends lost 5 bases at V and 5 bases at J; junction bases unmatched: 9. Germline assignment: CDR1 ENHRY and CDR2 SYGVKD. The CDR3 region has the DNA TGTGCCATCAGTCATCCGGGACAGTTAGATAATTCACCCCTCCACTTT. Its protein is CAISHPGQLDNSPLHF.

The V gene is TRBV29-1, the J gene TRBJ2-5, with 8 bases identical to TRBD2. After removal of 4 bases from V and 3 bases from J, the junction contained 4 bases not matched to a gene. CDR1 is SQVTM, CDR2 ANQGSEA, per germline. The length of the CDR3 is 13 residues. CDR3 loop: CSVAGGAKETQYF. The CDR3 nucleotides read TGCAGCGTTGCCGGGGGGGCCAAAGAGACCCAGTACTTC. Full variable domain (rest looked up from reference TRBV29-1 and TRBJ2-5): SAVISQKPSRDICQRGTSLTIQCQVDSQVTMMFWYRQQPGQSLTLIATANQGSEATYESGFVIDKFPISRPNLTFSTLTVSNMSPEDSSIYLCSVAGGAKETQYFGPGTRLLVL.

Here the CDR3 reads CASSYSPGTANSPLHF. The CDR3 nucleotides are TGTGCCAGCAGTTACTCCCCCGGGACAGCCAATTCACCCCTCCACTTT. The chain employs TRBV6-5 and TRBJ1-6; TRBD1 matches 7 bases. There are 16 residues in the CDR3. CDR1 is MNHEY and CDR2 is SVGAGI in the germline V gene. V shed 0 bases and J 7 bases; nucleotides not matched to a gene: 6.

This clone came up once. The rearrangement joins TRBV2 to TRBJ2-3, with 9 bases fitting TRBD1. Germline CDR1 SNHLY, CDR2 FYNNEI. Trimming cost V 6 bases and J 3 bases; bases outside gene matches: 7. CDR3 length equals 15 residues. CDR3: CASSLDRGATDTQYF. The CDR3, as DNA: TGTGCCAGCAGCCTGGACAGGGGAGCAACAGATACGCAGTATTTT.

The chain recombines TRBV7-2 with TRBJ2-7; a possible D gene is TRBD1 (6 bases). This CDR3 is 15 amino acids long. Germline CDR1 reads SGHTA; CDR2 reads FQGNSA. V was pared by 5 bases and J by 0 bases, with 14 bases between. The CDR3, as DNA: TGTGCCAGCAGCCCCCCTCGGACAGCCTCCTACGAGCAGTACTTC. Residues: CASSPPRTASYEQYF.

J is TRBJ1-1 and V is TRBV2, with D unclear. The CDR3 spans 13 residues. V gave up 4 bases and J gave up 5 bases, with 11 bases separating them. CDR1 and CDR2 from the germline V gene are SNHLY and FYNNEI. The DNA for the CDR3 is TGTGCCAGCAGTGTGGAGCGACGGACTGAAGCTTTCTTT. It yields the protein CASSVERRTEAFF.

The V call is TRBV9, the J call TRBJ1-2, with TRBD1 identical over 7 bases. Germline-derived CDR1 and CDR2 are SGDLS and YYNGEE. V lost 3 bases, J lost 4 bases, and 6 bases stayed unmatched. The CDR3 covers 14 residues. In DNA, the CDR3 is TGTGCCAGCAGCGAGCCGGGACAGACCTATGGCTACACCTTC. Protein product: CASSEPGQTYGYTF.

V is TRBV28 and J is TRBJ2-1; 7 bases map to TRBD1. The germline CDR1 and CDR2 sequences are MDHEN and SYDVKM. The CDR3 extends over 13 amino acids. With V trimmed by 9 bases and J by 5 bases, 7 bases remained unmatched. Here the CDR3 DNA reads TGTGCCAGTACGGGACAGCTAAACAATGAGCAGTTCTTC. Translating it yields CASTGQLNNEQFF.

The chain joins TRBV3-1 (or the pseudogene TRBV3-2) to TRBJ1-4, with D unclear. The CDR3 totals 15 residues. V lost 2 bases and J lost 1, with 8 bases in between. Germline V gene lookup returns CDR1 LGHDT and CDR2 YNNKEL (reference sequence). The DNA for the CDR3 is TGTGCCAGCAGCCAACAGACGGGAACTAATGAAAAACTGTTTTTT. This sequence encodes CASSQQTGTNEKLFF.